Below are 20 T cell receptor beta chains sequenced from a single sample in a study of high-grade serous ovarian cancer treatment subgroups (dated by TCRdb to 2020 to 2023). Preparation of the library involved the immunoSEQ multiplex PCR assay. This is the immuneACCESS table as TCRdb keeps it, with only in-frame sequences that have V and J called. A part of the clones is gone; compared with another copy, unresolved V genes explain less than half, and the rest is unexplained. Recorded for this sample are around 5,700 clones; more than 75% of them occurred a single time. The ten largest clonotypes hold 5% to 6.5% of the sample. The tumor samples were collected prior to definitive surgery or chemotherapy. Sequencing was done on a sample of tumor tissue. Receptor source: a human donor with high-grade serous ovarian cancer.

This clone was recorded once. V usage is TRBV7-8 and J usage is TRBJ2-7; D gene unclear. The V gene lost 1 base and the J gene lost 5 bases, with 9 bases spanning the gap. The CDR3 has 13 residues. Germline-derived CDR1 and CDR2 are SGHVS and FQNEAQ. The CDR3 loop is CASSLEPPHEQYF. The CDR3 DNA reads as TGTGCCAGCAGCTTAGAACCTCCCCACGAGCAGTACTTC.

The V and J genes are TRBV10-3 and TRBJ2-3; TRBD2 matches at 13 bases. Germline V gene data show CDR1 as ENHRY and CDR2 as SYGVKD. The CDR3 length is 16 residues. J was trimmed by 2 bases and V by 10 bases; bases with no gene match: 9. The chain's CDR3 is CATSPGTSGDTDTQYF. The CDR3 nucleotides read TGTGCCACCTCGCCCGGGACTAGCGGGGACACAGATACGCAGTATTTT.

The gene calls are TRBV5-6 and TRBJ2-1; 13 positions agree with TRBD2. The CDR3 spans 18 residues. Germline trimming cut 5 bases from V and 0 bases from J; bases unmatched to any gene: 8. The germline V gene encodes CDR1 SGHDT and CDR2 YYEEEE. The DNA for the CDR3 is TGTGCCAGCAGTCCGGGACTAGCGGGGCCCCTCTCCTACAATGAGCAGTTCTTC. As protein: CASSPGLAGPLSYNEQFF.

The J gene is TRBJ1-1, the V gene TRBV9, with 8 bases matching TRBD1. The J segment lost 5 bases and the V segment lost 4 bases, leaving 7 bases of the junction unmatched. The CDR3 loop spans 14 amino acids. CDR1 and CDR2 (germline): SGDLS, YYNGEE. The CDR3 is CASSSQQGGTEAFF. Here the CDR3 DNA reads TGTGCCAGCAGCTCCCAACAGGGGGGTACTGAAGCTTTCTTT.

In this sample, this clone turned up once. J is TRBJ1-5 and V is TRBV5-6; D is perhaps TRBD1 (6 bases). Trimming stripped 4 bases from V and 6 bases from J, with 20 bases between. The germline V gene encodes CDR1 SGHDT and CDR2 YYEEEE. This CDR3 is built from 16 residues. In DNA, the CDR3 is TGTGCCAGCAGCCGAGGATTTACAGGGACCACTCAGCCCCAGCATTTT. It yields the protein CASSRGFTGTTQPQHF.

This clone has more than one count but fewer than ten. The V and J genes are TRBV28 and TRBJ1-1; D possibly corresponds to TRBD1 (6 bases). Trimming took 5 bases from V and 5 from J, leaving 21 bases between them. This CDR3 has 16 amino acids. The germline gives CDR1 MDHEN, CDR2 SYDVKM. The CDR3 loop reads CASSLIQGGGRTEAFF. The CDR3 DNA reads as TGTGCCAGCAGTCTAATCCAAGGAGGGGGTAGAACTGAAGCTTTCTTT.

This chain links TRBV18 with TRBJ2-7, with D tentatively TRBD1 (6 bases). V was cut by 5 bases and J by 5 bases, with 16 bases left in between. Germline CDR1 is KGHSH and CDR2 is LQKENI. The CDR3 contains 14 residues. Here the CDR3 reads CASSFYRDVNEQYF. Here the CDR3 DNA reads TGTGCCAGCTCATTCTACAGGGACGTGAACGAGCAGTACTTC. The entire variable domain, with the rest obtained from reference TRBV18 and TRBJ2-7, is as follows: NAGVMQNPRHLVRRRGQEARLRCSPMKGHSHVYWYRQLPEEGLKFMVYLQKENIIDESGMPKERFSAEFPKEGPSILRIQQVVRGDSAAYFCASSFYRDVNEQYFGPGTRLTVT.

The CDR3 spells CASSLRGQETQYF. CDR3 DNA sequence: TGTGCCAGCTCACTCAGGGGGCAAGAGACCCAGTACTTC. The gene calls are TRBV18 and TRBJ2-5, with TRBD1 matching 7 bases. CDR3 length equals 13 residues. V was clipped by 4 bases and J by 2 bases; unmatched bases: 1. The germline V gene encodes CDR1 KGHSH and CDR2 LQKENI.

This chain uses TRBV11-2 with TRBJ2-5; weak D call: TRBD2 (5 bases). Germline assignment: CDR1 SGHAT and CDR2 FQNNGV. V lost 3 bases, J lost 2 bases, and 13 bases lay in between. The CDR3 runs to 15 residues. The CDR3 loop is CASSFWAGAQETQYF. CDR3 sequence (DNA): TGTGCCAGCAGCTTTTGGGCGGGCGCACAAGAGACCCAGTACTTC.

The table lists this clone with a count of one. V and J are TRBV9 and TRBJ2-1; D possibly corresponds to TRBD2 (6 bases). CDR1 is SGDLS, CDR2 YYNGEE, per germline. Trimming removed 2 bases at V and 5 bases at J, with 8 bases between. This CDR3 spans 13 amino acids. The CDR3 bases are TGTGCCAGCAGCGTTACGGGGGACAATGAGCAGTTCTTC. It yields the protein CASSVTGDNEQFF. The full variable domain, its missing parts supplied by reference TRBV9 and TRBJ2-1, is DSGVTQTPKHLITATGQRVTLRCSPRSGDLSVYWYQQSLDQGLQFLIQYYNGEERAKGNILERFSAQQFPDLHSELNLSSLELGDSALYFCASSVTGDNEQFFGPGTRLTVL.

The chain couples TRBV5-5 to TRBJ1-1; D gene ambiguous. Germline CDR1 SGHKS, CDR2 YYEKEE (reference sequence). V was trimmed by 3 bases and J by 2 bases, leaving 11 bases between them. The CDR3 has 14 amino acids. The CDR3 reads CASSWYVGNTEAFF. CDR3 nucleotide sequence: TGTGCCAGCAGCTGGTACGTGGGCAACACTGAAGCTTTCTTT.

This clone showed up just once. The V and J genes are TRBV2 and TRBJ2-7; D is unclear. This CDR3 contains 11 residues. Germline-derived CDR1 and CDR2 are SNHLY and FYNNEI. V was shortened by 8 bases and J by 4 bases, with 9 bases between the two germline ends. CDR3 sequence reads: CASAIRYEQYF. The CDR3 DNA sequence: TGTGCCAGCGCGATTCGATACGAGCAGTACTTC.

V is TRBV7-8 and J is TRBJ2-7; the D is unclear. With 5 bases removed from V and 2 bases from J, the gap between germline ends came to 4 bases. The germline CDR1 and CDR2 sequences are SGHVS and FQNEAQ. The CDR3 spans 11 residues. The CDR3, as DNA: TGTGCCAGCAGCGCAACCTACGAGCAGTACTTC. Protein product: CASSATYEQYF.

The rearrangement joins TRBV2 to TRBJ1-3; D unresolved. V shed 5 bases and J shed 4 bases, with 12 bases lying between them. Germline loops: CDR1 SNHLY, CDR2 FYNNEI. The CDR3 spans 14 residues. The CDR3 loop is CASSTILSGNTIYF. The CDR3 coding sequence is TGTGCCAGCAGTACAATCCTCTCAGGAAACACCATATATTTT.

The J gene is TRBJ1-6, the V gene TRBV5-6; 10 bases fit TRBD1. CDR3 size: 17 residues. Trimming cost V 3 bases and J 0 bases; bases outside gene matches: 3. CDR1 and CDR2 from the germline V gene are SGHDT and YYEEEE. The CDR3 protein is CASSWGQGSSYNSPLHF. CDR3 DNA: TGTGCCAGCAGCTGGGGACAGGGGAGCTCCTATAATTCACCCCTCCACTTT.

Of note for this clone: Its ends do not fully match the called genes, so a read error is possible. V gene TRBV30 combines with J gene TRBJ1-5; 8 nucleotides align to TRBD1. The CDR3 consists of 15 residues. Germline V lookup: CDR1 GTSNPN, CDR2 SVGIG (reference sequence). Written as DNA, the CDR3 is TGTGCCTTGAGTGTCGGGACAGGCTCTCAAGGGCCCCAGCATTTT. It yields the protein CALSVGTGSQGPQHF.

The rearrangement links TRBV19 to TRBJ2-3; weak D call: TRBD2 (5 bases). CDR3 length equals 15 residues. CDR1 is LNHDA, CDR2 SQIVND, per germline (reference sequence). V dropped 9 bases and J dropped 2 bases, with 18 bases sitting between them. The CDR3 protein is CASRTGIITTDTQYF. CDR3 sequence (DNA): TGTGCCAGCAGGACCGGGATCATAACCACAGATACGCAGTATTTT.

This clone showed up just a few times. V is TRBV4-2 and J is TRBJ1-4; D gene unclear. The CDR3 spans 13 residues. Germline lookup yields CDR1 LGHNA and CDR2 YNFKEQ. With 4 bases removed from V and 5 bases from J, the gap between germline ends came to 8 bases. CDR3 coding DNA: TGTGCCAGCAGCCCCCGCGTCAATGAAAAACTGTTTTTT. Translated: CASSPRVNEKLFF.

The genes are TRBV6-5 and TRBJ1-1; D is possibly TRBD1 (5 bases). Trimming pared 1 base from V and 1 base from J, leaving 10 bases between. CDR1 is MNHEY, CDR2 SVGAGI, per germline. The CDR3 has 15 amino acids. In DNA, the CDR3 is TGTGCCAGCAGTTACTTAGCGGGGGGGAACACTGAAGCTTTCTTT. Protein sequence: CASSYLAGGNTEAFF.

The CDR3 region has the DNA TGTGCCAGCACCACCCAAGGGAGCGAAACTTATGGCTACACCTTC. Residues: CASTTQGSETYGYTF. The rearrangement uses TRBV5-4 and TRBJ1-2, with D unresolved. The CDR3 runs to 15 residues. V dropped 6 bases and J dropped 5 bases, with 20 bases sitting between them. Germline loops: CDR1 SGHNT, CDR2 YYREEE (reference sequence).